These 32 T cell receptor beta chains share one sample of origin, sequenced in a study of blood T cell repertoires in COVID-19. This table comes from immunoSEQ multiplex PCR, and its TCRdb copy is limited to in-frame clones, with some not included. The sample contains 230,000 or so clones, about 79% of which appear only once. What was sequenced was peripheral blood. The receptors derive from a woman aged 40 to 49 who had recovered from COVID-19.

This clone was found a few times. The chain employs TRBV19 and TRBJ1-1; TRBD1 matches 7 bases. CDR1 and CDR2 (germline): LNHDA, SQIVND (reference sequence). The CDR3 runs to 14 residues. V shed 5 bases and J 6 bases; nucleotides not matched to a gene: 9. CDR3 in DNA: TGTGCCAGTAGTGTCTTGACAGGGTGGCCTGAAGCTTTCTTT. It yields the protein CASSVLTGWPEAFF. Looking up the rest from reference TRBV19 and TRBJ1-1 gives the full variable domain: DGGITQSPKYLFRKEGQNVTLSCEQNLNHDAMYWYRQDPGQGLRLIYYSQIVNDFQKGDIAEGYSVSREKKESFPLTVTSAQKNPTAFYLCASSVLTGWPEAFFGQGTRLTVV.

The genes are TRBV14 and TRBJ1-2, with unresolved D. V lost 1 base and J lost 5, with 8 bases in between. This CDR3 contains 13 residues. The germline V gene encodes CDR1 SGHDN and CDR2 FVKESK. The DNA for the CDR3 is TGTGCCAGCAGCCAAGTCCAGGATTATGGCTACACCTTC. Amino acids: CASSQVQDYGYTF.

V usage is TRBV5-1 and J usage is TRBJ2-5, with 8 bases lining up with TRBD1. The CDR3 has 16 amino acids. After removal of 2 bases from V and 5 bases from J, the junction contained 11 bases not matched to a gene. Germline lookup yields CDR1 SGHRS and CDR2 YFSETQ. This CDR3 reads CASSFVGRGQGETQYF. DNA of the CDR3: TGCGCCAGCAGCTTTGTGGGCAGGGGGCAAGGGGAGACCCAGTACTTC.

The rearrangement uses TRBV5-6 and TRBJ1-1; 7 nucleotides agree with TRBD1. Germline assignment: CDR1 SGHDT and CDR2 YYEEEE. The junction had 8 bases not matched to a gene; V was cut back by 0 bases and J by 3 bases. The CDR3 covers 16 residues. This CDR3 reads CASSLVGGSADTEAFF. The DNA of the CDR3 is TGTGCCAGCAGCTTGGTAGGGGGCAGCGCGGACACTGAAGCTTTCTTT.

The genes are TRBV29-1 and TRBJ1-1; a weak D match, TRBD1 (5 bases). Germline V gives CDR1 SQVTM, CDR2 ANQGSEA. Trimming pared 5 bases from V and 11 bases from J, leaving 12 bases between. CDR3 length: 10 amino acids. The CDR3 bases are TGCAGCGTTTCACAGGTTACGGCTTTCTTT. This encodes CSVSQVTAFF.

The chain uses TRBV29-1 and TRBJ2-5, with D unclear. The CDR3 is 12 amino acids. Germline V gene sequence: CDR1 SQVTM, CDR2 ANQGSEA. The V and J ends lost 3 bases and 5 bases respectively, with 10 bases between them. CDR3 amino acids: CSVDNGVETQYF. Here the CDR3 DNA reads TGCAGCGTTGACAACGGTGTCGAGACCCAGTACTTC. Combining the CDR3 with reference TRBV29-1 and TRBJ2-5 gives the whole variable domain SAVISQKPSRDICQRGTSLTIQCQVDSQVTMMFWYRQQPGQSLTLIATANQGSEATYESGFVIDKFPISRPNLTFSTLTVSNMSPEDSSIYLCSVDNGVETQYFGPGTRLLVL.

The gene calls are TRBV5-1 and TRBJ2-7, with D perhaps TRBD2 (6 bases). CDR1 and CDR2 (germline): SGHRS, YFSETQ. Trimming left V 4 bases short and J 1 base short, with 12 bases between. This CDR3 is built from 14 residues. The CDR3 region is CASSLEGWSYEQYF. The CDR3 coding sequence is TGCGCCAGCAGCCTGGAGGGGTGGTCCTACGAGCAGTACTTC.

V is TRBV5-1 and J is TRBJ2-2, with 12 positions matching TRBD2. In germline, CDR1 is SGHRS, CDR2 YFSETQ. The CDR3 totals 17 residues. Losses at the gene ends were 2 bases for V and 1 base for J; bases not matched to a gene: 3. CDR3 sequence (DNA): TGCGCCAGCAGCTTCGGGACTAGCGGGTTGAACACCGGGGAGCTGTTTTTT. As protein: CASSFGTSGLNTGELFF.

The chain uses TRBV5-1 and TRBJ2-5; TRBD1 matches at 7 bases. There are 14 residues in the CDR3. The germline V gene has CDR1 SGHRS and CDR2 YFSETQ. V was clipped by 2 bases and J by 2 bases; unmatched bases: 3. CDR3 DNA sequence: TGCGCCAGCAGCTTACGGACAGGTCAAGAGACCCAGTACTTC. Translation gives CASSLRTGQETQYF.

This clone was seen once. V gene TRBV4-3 combines with J gene TRBJ2-2, with D possibly being TRBD2 (5 bases). CDR1 and CDR2 from the germline V gene are LGHNA and YSLEER. V was trimmed by 0 bases and J by 6 bases, leaving 11 bases between them. This CDR3 region has 15 residues. The CDR3 spells CASSQDLAGAGELFF. Here the CDR3 DNA reads TGCGCCAGCAGCCAAGATCTAGCCGGGGCCGGGGAGCTGTTTTTT.

V and J are TRBV28 and TRBJ2-7, with D possibly matching TRBD1 (6 bases). Germline V CDR1 and CDR2: MDHEN, SYDVKM. The CDR3 contains 13 residues. V shed 2 bases and J shed 2 bases, with 7 bases lying between them. The CDR3 spells CASSLQGPYEQYF. The CDR3 coding sequence is TGTGCCAGCAGTTTACAGGGGCCCTACGAGCAGTACTTC.

This chain links TRBV7-6 with TRBJ2-5; possibly TRBD1 for D (6 bases). Germline V gives CDR1 SGHVS, CDR2 FNYEAQ. The CDR3 sequence is 15 residues long. V shed 3 bases and J shed 5 bases, with 16 bases lying between them. The CDR3, as DNA: TGTGCCAGCAGCTTGTCGGTTGGACAGACGGAGACCCAGTACTTC. It specifies CASSLSVGQTETQYF.

The chain has TRBV4-2 and TRBJ2-7; TRBD2 is a possible D gene (6 bases). This CDR3 has 17 amino acids. Germline CDR1 and CDR2: LGHNA and YNFKEQ. V lost 0 bases to trimming and J lost 2 bases, with 17 bases between them. The CDR3 DNA is TGTGCCAGCAGCCAAGATCCGGTGGGACTCACAACCTACGAGCAGTACTTC. This encodes CASSQDPVGLTTYEQYF.

In this sample, this clone turned up a few times. The chain employs TRBV25-1 and TRBJ1-5, with TRBD1 as a possible D gene (6 bases). The CDR3 has 14 residues. Germline CDR1 is MGHDK and CDR2 is SYGVNS. Trimming removed 2 bases from V and 4 bases from J, with 9 bases in between. The CDR3 sequence: CASSEGQSNQPQHF. CDR3 in DNA: TGTGCCAGCAGTGAAGGACAGTCGAATCAGCCCCAGCATTTT.

Only one count was recorded for this clone. The CDR3 DNA follows: TGTGCCAGCTCCCCTGGCAGGTACCAAGAGACCCAGTACTTC. Translation: CASSPGRYQETQYF. V is TRBV11-2 and J is TRBJ2-5; D gene uncertain. Trimming left V 8 bases short and J 0 bases short, with 13 bases between. The CDR3 covers 14 residues. CDR1 is SGHAT, CDR2 FQNNGV, per germline. The full variable domain, in which reference TRBV11-2 and TRBJ2-5 provide the parts outside the CDR3, is EAGVAQSPRYKIIEKRQSVAFWCNPISGHATLYWYQQILGQGPKLLIQFQNNGVVDDSQLPKDRFSAERLKGVDSTLKIQPAKLEDSAVYLCASSPGRYQETQYFGPGTRLLVL.

The J gene is TRBJ2-6, the V gene TRBV2; no definite D call. This CDR3 comprises 15 residues. V lost 10 bases, J lost 0 bases, and 13 bases lay in between. Germline CDR1 SNHLY, CDR2 FYNNEI. This CDR3 is CATMRSGSGANVLTF. In DNA, the CDR3 is TGTGCCACCATGCGGAGTGGCTCTGGGGCCAACGTCCTGACTTTC.

J is TRBJ2-3 and V is TRBV27; D unclear. The V end lost 5 bases, the J end lost 4 bases, and 7 bases lay between the germline ends. The germline gives CDR1 MNHEY, CDR2 SMNVEV (reference sequence). The CDR3 runs to 12 residues. The chain's CDR3 is CASSSQADTQYF. In nucleotides, the CDR3 is TGTGCCAGCAGTAGCCAGGCAGATACGCAGTATTTT.

The chain recombines TRBV19 with TRBJ1-1; D unclear. This CDR3 is built from 14 residues. The V gene lost 4 bases and the J gene lost 4 bases, with 13 bases spanning the gap. Germline assignment: CDR1 LNHDA and CDR2 SQIVND (reference sequence). The CDR3 region is CASSNFPEVTEAFF. The CDR3 nucleotides read TGTGCCAGTAGTAATTTTCCGGAGGTCACTGAAGCTTTCTTT.

This chain joins TRBV29-1 and TRBJ2-6; no reliable D call. The CDR3 runs to 15 residues. Germline V gives CDR1 SQVTM, CDR2 ANQGSEA. Deletions cut 5 bases from V and 0 bases from J, with 11 bases between. The CDR3 sequence: CSVSDESSGANVLTF. In nucleotides, the CDR3 is TGCAGCGTTTCTGATGAGAGCTCTGGGGCCAACGTCCTGACTTTC. Using reference TRBV29-1 and TRBJ2-6 for the parts outside the CDR3, the full variable domain is SAVISQKPSRDICQRGTSLTIQCQVDSQVTMMFWYRQQPGQSLTLIATANQGSEATYESGFVIDKFPISRPNLTFSTLTVSNMSPEDSSIYLCSVSDESSGANVLTFGAGSRLTVL.

The chain links TRBV23-1 to TRBJ2-5; D possibly corresponds to TRBD2 (5 bases). TRBV23-1 is filed as an ORF, its function uncertain. This CDR3 has 15 residues. The V and J ends lost 3 bases and 4 bases respectively, with 15 bases between them. This chain's CDR3 is CASSQPTIGGETQYF. The CDR3 DNA sequence: TGCGCCAGCAGTCAGCCGACAATAGGAGGAGAGACCCAGTACTTC.

The chain carries TRBV5-1 and TRBJ1-3; D remains unclear. Trimming left V 0 bases short and J 9 bases short, with 13 bases between. This CDR3 comprises 14 residues. From germline, CDR1 is SGHRS and CDR2 YFSETQ. Here the CDR3 reads CASSLEEDGSTIYF. DNA of the CDR3: TGCGCCAGCAGCTTGGAGGAGGACGGGAGCACCATATATTTT. Together with reference TRBV5-1 and TRBJ1-3, the CDR3 gives the full variable domain: KAGVTQTPRYLIKTRGQQVTLSCSPISGHRSVSWYQQTPGQGLQFLFEYFSETQRNKGNFPGRFSGRQFSNSRSEMNVSTLELGDSALYLCASSLEEDGSTIYFGEGSWLTVV.

V usage is TRBV3-1 (or the pseudogene TRBV3-2) and J usage is TRBJ1-2; D not resolved. The germline V gene has CDR1 LGHDT and CDR2 YNNKEL (reference sequence). V dropped 0 bases and J dropped 1 base, with 9 bases sitting between them. The CDR3 has 15 residues. The CDR3 loop is CASSQESSINYGYTF. The CDR3 DNA reads TGTGCCAGCAGCCAAGAATCCAGTATTAACTATGGCTACACCTTC.

The CDR3 sequence is CASSSRQGGMNEQFF. The CDR3 nucleotides are TGTGCCAGCAGTTCCCGACAGGGCGGGATGAATGAGCAGTTCTTC. This chain connects TRBV6-5 to TRBJ2-1, with a tentative D call TRBD1 (7 bases). This CDR3 contains 15 residues. With 4 bases removed from V and 7 bases from J, the gap between germline ends came to 17 bases. CDR1 is MNHEY and CDR2 is SVGAGI in the germline V gene.

As concerns this clone: Other DNA sequences in the same sample also yield this CDR3. The CDR3 DNA sequence: TGTGCCAGCAGTTACGGGACAGCTAGCACAGATACGCAGTATTTT. Residues: CASSYGTASTDTQYF. V gene TRBV6-6 combines with J gene TRBJ2-3, with 7 bases identical to TRBD1. Germline CDR1 and CDR2: MNHNY and SVGAGI (reference sequence). The CDR3 sequence is 15 residues long. J gave up 0 bases and V 2 bases, and 2 bases lay outside the gene matches.

The chain is built from TRBV24-1 and TRBJ2-5; D possibly corresponds to TRBD1 (6 bases). V was clipped by 7 bases and J by 3 bases, with 14 bases between them. The germline gives CDR1 KGHDR, CDR2 SFDVKD. The CDR3 spans 14 residues. CDR3 region: CATSARTAEETQYF. The CDR3 DNA reads TGTGCCACCAGCGCTAGGACAGCCGAAGAGACCCAGTACTTC.

This chain uses TRBV4-1 with TRBJ2-7; D is unresolved. CDR3 length: 12 residues. Germline-derived CDR1 and CDR2 are MGHRA and YSYEKL. V lost 0 bases and J 2 bases, leaving 2 bases between the germline ends. The CDR3 sequence is CASSQDTYEQYF. As DNA, the CDR3 is TGCGCCAGCAGCCAAGATACCTACGAGCAGTACTTC.

The genes are TRBV11-3 and TRBJ2-3, with 10 bases lining up with TRBD2. The germline CDR1 and CDR2 sequences are SGHNT and YENEEA. With V trimmed by 1 base and J by 2 bases, 9 bases remained unmatched. The length of the CDR3 is 18 residues. This chain's CDR3 is CASSLAWASGGPTDTQYF. The CDR3 DNA follows: TGTGCCAGCAGCTTAGCATGGGCTAGCGGGGGTCCCACAGATACGCAGTATTTT.

The chain employs TRBV12-3 or TRBV12-4 and TRBJ2-3; D gene uncertain. This CDR3 has 12 amino acids. V gave up 6 bases and J gave up 2 bases, with 6 bases separating them. The CDR3 nucleotides are TGTGCCAGCAGCCCAATCACAGATACGCAGTATTTT. Amino acid sequence: CASSPITDTQYF.

Only one count was recorded for this clone. This chain connects TRBV6-5 to TRBJ2-3; 8 bases are shared with TRBD2. CDR1 is MNHEY, CDR2 SVGAGI, per germline. The V and J ends lost 7 bases and 0 bases, in that order; junction bases with no gene match: 6. This CDR3 is built from 15 residues. The CDR3 DNA follows: TGTGCCAGCACTGTACGGGGGGGTAGCACAGATACGCAGTATTTT. Encoded protein: CASTVRGGSTDTQYF.

The DNA of the CDR3 is TGTGCCAGCAGCTTCAGTCCGTTGCAAGGAGGCGGGGAGCTGTTTTTT. The encoded protein is CASSFSPLQGGGELFF. This chain links TRBV7-2 with TRBJ2-2; a possible D gene is TRBD2 (5 bases). V dropped 3 bases and J dropped 7 bases, with 18 bases sitting between them. The CDR3 spans 16 residues. Germline-derived CDR1 and CDR2 are SGHTA and FQGNSA.

The gene calls are TRBV9 and TRBJ1-6, with D possibly TRBD1 on 6 matching bases. CDR3 length: 16 residues. V dropped 3 bases and J dropped 8 bases, with 18 bases sitting between them. Germline CDR1 and CDR2: SGDLS and YYNGEE. DNA for the CDR3: TGTGCCAGCAGCGCCCGAGGGGGGGGCGCTGATTCACCCCTCCACTTT. Translating gives CASSARGGGADSPLHF.

This sequence joins TRBV9 and TRBJ1-2; TRBD1 is a possible D gene (5 bases). CDR1 and CDR2 (germline): SGDLS, YYNGEE. Trimming took off 2 bases at V and 4 bases at J, with 21 bases between the two ends. The CDR3 has 17 residues. The CDR3 loop is CASSVLSGAGSGYGYTF. The CDR3 coding sequence is TGTGCCAGCAGCGTCCTGAGTGGGGCAGGCTCGGGCTATGGCTACACCTTC.